Listed below are T cell receptor beta chains from one sample, sequenced in a study of cytomegalovirus exposure and HLA in healthy donors. TCRdb's table, derived via immunoSEQ multiplex PCR, lists solely in-frame clones and lacks some. The top ten hold roughly 2% of the sample, which has 100,000 to 150,000 clones, under 90% seen once. The sequencing input was PBMCs. All receptors derive from a woman aged 18-29 years in good health and CMV-seronegative. Each CDR3 is given with its conserved first and last residue. D genes are given only for firm matches. Where a row states a size, it is once, few, many or the class of an expanded clone; other rows omit it.

CDR3 | DNA | J | D | size | V
CASSGQGNNEQFF | TGTGCCAGCTCAGGACAGGGAAACAATGAGCAGTTCTTC | TRBJ2-1 | TRBD1 | . | TRBV18
CASSPRMAGGPNNEQFF | TGTGCCAGCTCCCCCAGGATGGCGGGAGGGCCCAACAATGAGCAGTTCTTC | TRBJ2-1 | TRBD2 | . | TRBV18
CASSLARVGSGMEFF | TGTGCCAGCAGCTTAGCCCGGGTTGGTAGCGGGATGGAGTTCTTC | TRBJ2-1 | TRBD2 | . | TRBV7-9
CASSPYWTGPTDTQYF | TGTGCCAGCAGCCCATACTGGACAGGCCCAACAGATACGCAGTATTTT | TRBJ2-3 | TRBD1 | . | TRBV7-8
CASGQGGYEQYF | TGTGCCAGCGGACAGGGGGGCTACGAGCAGTACTTC | TRBJ2-7 | TRBD1 | . | TRBV13
CASSDTSGTSYNEQFF | TGTGCCAGCAGTGACACTAGCGGGACATCCTACAATGAGCAGTTCTTC | TRBJ2-1 | TRBD2 | . | TRBV25-1
CASSSHQGATEAFF | TGTGCCAGCAGCTCCCACCAGGGGGCCACTGAAGCTTTCTTT | TRBJ1-1 | TRBD1 | . | TRBV7-9
CATSRFRDSSYEQYF | TGTGCCACCAGCAGATTCCGGGACAGCTCCTACGAGCAGTACTTC | TRBJ2-7 | TRBD1 | few | TRBV15
CASSPGTVPLWTGELFF | TGTGCCAGCAGTCCTGGGACAGTTCCTTTGTGGACCGGGGAGCTGTTTTTT | TRBJ2-2 | TRBD1 | . | TRBV28
CASSVEDWNTGELFF | TGTGCCAGCAGCGTAGAAGACTGGAACACCGGGGAGCTGTTTTTT | TRBJ2-2 | . | once | TRBV9
CAISAGLSSYEQYF | TGTGCCATCAGTGCAGGGCTAAGCTCCTACGAGCAGTACTTC | TRBJ2-7 | . | . | TRBV10-3
CASSVILCSQTGRPPQHF | TGTGCCAGCAGCGTAATTTTATGTTCGCAGACTGGCCGCCCACCCCAGCATTTT | TRBJ1-5 | . | . | TRBV9
CASSTSDGYTF | TGTGCCAGTAGTACCTCAGATGGCTACACCTTC | TRBJ1-2 | . | few | TRBV19
CASSSGTSGSRGEQYF | TGTGCCAGCAGCTCGGGGACTAGCGGGAGTAGAGGGGAGCAGTACTTC | TRBJ2-7 | TRBD2 | few | TRBV5-4
CASSRREGETQYF | TGTGCCAGCAGCCGGCGGGAAGGCGAGACCCAGTACTTC | TRBJ2-5 | . | . | TRBV5-4
CASSLGLAANEQFF | TGTGCCAGCAGCTTGGGACTAGCTGCCAATGAGCAGTTCTTC | TRBJ2-1 | TRBD2 | . | TRBV5-6
CASSPTSGRSGNIQYF | TGTGCCAGCAGTCCGACTAGCGGGAGGTCGGGAAACATTCAGTACTTC | TRBJ2-4 | TRBD2 | . | TRBV2
CASSARQGANYGYTF | TGTGCCAGCAGCGCAAGACAGGGGGCTAACTATGGCTACACCTTC | TRBJ1-2 | TRBD1 | . | TRBV6-1
CASSWLAGVGTDTQYF | TGTGCCAGCAGCTGGTTAGCGGGAGTAGGGACAGATACGCAGTATTTT | TRBJ2-3 | TRBD2 | . | TRBV7-9
CASSQEGGALSTDTQYF | TGCGCCAGCAGCCAAGAAGGCGGCGCGCTCAGCACAGATACGCAGTATTTT | TRBJ2-3 | . | once | TRBV4-1
CASTGTGGDGGYTF | TGTGCCAGCACCGGGACAGGGGGAGATGGCGGCTACACCTTC | TRBJ1-2 | TRBD1 | . | TRBV27
CASSELDGSSYEQYF | TGTGCCAGCAGTGAATTGGACGGGAGCTCCTACGAGCAGTACTTC | TRBJ2-7 | . | . | TRBV2
CASSLLRENTEAFF | TGTGCCAGCAGCTTATTACGGGAGAACACTGAAGCTTTCTTT | TRBJ1-1 | . | . | TRBV11-2
CASSLAGRPYNEQFF | TGCGCCAGCAGCTTGGCCGGGAGGCCCTACAATGAGCAGTTCTTC | TRBJ2-1 | TRBD2 | . | TRBV5-1
CASSMGGLADYEQYF | TGTGCCAGTAGTATGGGGGGACTAGCGGACTACGAGCAGTACTTC | TRBJ2-7 | TRBD2 | . | TRBV19
CASSKDRGLEQYF | TGTGCCAGCAGTAAGGACAGGGGGCTCGAGCAGTACTTC | TRBJ2-7 | TRBD1 | once | TRBV6-4